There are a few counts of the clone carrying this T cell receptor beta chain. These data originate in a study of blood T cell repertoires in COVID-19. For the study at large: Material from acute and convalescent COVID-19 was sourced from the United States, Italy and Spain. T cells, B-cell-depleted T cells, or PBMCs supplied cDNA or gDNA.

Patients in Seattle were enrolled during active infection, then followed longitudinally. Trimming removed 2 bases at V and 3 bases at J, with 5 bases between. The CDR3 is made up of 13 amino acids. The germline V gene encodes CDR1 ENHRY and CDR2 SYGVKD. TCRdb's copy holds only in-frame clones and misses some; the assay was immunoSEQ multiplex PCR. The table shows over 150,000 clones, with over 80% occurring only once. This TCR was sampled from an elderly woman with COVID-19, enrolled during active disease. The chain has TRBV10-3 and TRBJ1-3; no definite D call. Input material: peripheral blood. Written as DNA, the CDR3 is TGTGCCATCAGTGAGCCGAGTGGAAACACCATATATTTT. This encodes CAISEPSGNTIYF.